This TCR beta chain was observed in a study of T cell responses to AZD1222 COVID-19 vaccine. Using immunoSEQ multiplex PCR, the repertoire was profiled, and TCRdb retains in-frame clones only, with some absent. In the table there are approximately 150,000 clones, 80% to 95% of which are singletons. Study-level points and caveats: Distributed over spike, vaccine-associated CD4 TCRs predominated at 160-218 and 743-854.

On this clone: The antigen remains unidentified.

The sequencing here drew on peripheral blood, taken on day 0 of AZD1222 vaccination. This TCR derives from an adult in good health.

The CDR3 here is CASSLSGSNTGELFF. The CDR3 coding sequence is TGTGCCAGCAGCTTAAGTGGGAGTAACACCGGGGAGCTGTTTTTT. This chain uses TRBV7-9 with TRBJ2-2; D possibly corresponds to TRBD2 (5 bases). Trimming took 2 bases from V and 2 from J, leaving 9 bases between them. This CDR3 spans 15 amino acids. The germline V gene encodes CDR1 SEHNR and CDR2 FQNEAQ (reference sequence).